This is a list of T cell receptor beta chains from one sample in a study of T cells in localized non-small cell lung cancer. Measured with immunoSEQ multiplex PCR; TCRdb has only the in-frame clones, and not every one. The top ten clones hold about 7.8% of a sample with 7,300 or so clones, 43% of them seen once. This specimen was lung tumor tissue, taken before any cancer treatment. The receptor set was obtained from a man aged 40-75 years with stage III lung adenocarcinoma. CDR3s include the opening cysteine and the closing phenylalanine or tryptophan. D genes are given only for firm matches. Not all rows give a size; the values are once, few, many and, for expanded clones, a class.

V gene	J gene	D gene	clone size	CDR3 protein	CDR3 DNA
TRBV6-1	TRBJ2-5	-	-	CASSEGPKETQYF	TGTGCCAGCAGTGAAGGTCCCAAAGAGACCCAGTACTTC
TRBV7-4	TRBJ1-3	-	-	CASSVAVGGNTIYF	TGTGCCAGCAGTGTAGCGGTTGGAGGAAACACCATATATTTT
TRBV28	TRBJ2-1	-	-	CASSFGQKAQFF	TGTGCCAGCAGTTTCGGGCAAAAGGCGCAGTTCTTC
TRBV9	TRBJ1-1	-	-	CASKSGGTEAFF	TGTGCCAGCAAGAGTGGAGGGACTGAAGCTTTCTTT
TRBV11-3	TRBJ2-2	-	-	CASSRNRGPSTGELFF	TGTGCCAGCAGCCGCAATCGGGGACCTAGCACCGGGGAGCTGTTTTTT
TRBV2	TRBJ2-1	-	-	CASGLADNEQFF	TGTGCCAGCGGATTAGCAGACAATGAGCAGTTCTTC
TRBV6-8	TRBJ1-2	-	-	CASSYSRSYGYTF	TGTGCCAGCAGTTACTCGCGGAGCTATGGCTACACCTTC
TRBV1	TRBJ1-2	-	-	CASSQDGYGYTF	TGCGCCAGCAGCCAAGATGGGTATGGCTACACCTTC
TRBV28	TRBJ1-4	-	-	CASSLSGDSEKLFF	TGTGCCAGCAGTTTATCAGGGGATTCCGAAAAACTGTTTTTT
TRBV15	TRBJ2-5	TRBD1	-	CATSGDRGRETQYF	TGTGCCACCAGCGGCGACAGGGGAAGGGAGACCCAGTACTTC
TRBV11-3	TRBJ2-5	TRBD2	large	CASSFQGSSGETQYF	TGTGCCAGCAGCTTCCAGGGGTCTAGCGGGGAGACCCAGTACTTC
TRBV9	TRBJ2-7	TRBD2	-	CASSVAATSGSYEQYF	TGTGCCAGCAGCGTCGCTGCGACTAGCGGGAGCTACGAGCAGTACTTC
TRBV6-8	TRBJ2-2	-	-	CASSYTPSFFNTGELFF	TGTGCCAGCAGTTACACCCCAAGCTTCTTTAACACCGGGGAGCTGTTTTTT
TRBV14	TRBJ2-3	TRBD2	-	CASRKSGRGTDTQYF	TGTGCCAGCAGAAAGAGCGGGAGGGGTACAGATACGCAGTATTTT
TRBV18	TRBJ2-5	TRBD2	-	CASSPRLTSGAKETQYF	TGTGCCAGCTCACCCCGCCTGACTAGCGGGGCTAAAGAGACCCAGTACTTC
TRBV11-3	TRBJ2-2	-	few	CASSQRGNTGELFF	TGTGCCAGCAGCCAAAGAGGGAACACCGGGGAGCTGTTTTTT